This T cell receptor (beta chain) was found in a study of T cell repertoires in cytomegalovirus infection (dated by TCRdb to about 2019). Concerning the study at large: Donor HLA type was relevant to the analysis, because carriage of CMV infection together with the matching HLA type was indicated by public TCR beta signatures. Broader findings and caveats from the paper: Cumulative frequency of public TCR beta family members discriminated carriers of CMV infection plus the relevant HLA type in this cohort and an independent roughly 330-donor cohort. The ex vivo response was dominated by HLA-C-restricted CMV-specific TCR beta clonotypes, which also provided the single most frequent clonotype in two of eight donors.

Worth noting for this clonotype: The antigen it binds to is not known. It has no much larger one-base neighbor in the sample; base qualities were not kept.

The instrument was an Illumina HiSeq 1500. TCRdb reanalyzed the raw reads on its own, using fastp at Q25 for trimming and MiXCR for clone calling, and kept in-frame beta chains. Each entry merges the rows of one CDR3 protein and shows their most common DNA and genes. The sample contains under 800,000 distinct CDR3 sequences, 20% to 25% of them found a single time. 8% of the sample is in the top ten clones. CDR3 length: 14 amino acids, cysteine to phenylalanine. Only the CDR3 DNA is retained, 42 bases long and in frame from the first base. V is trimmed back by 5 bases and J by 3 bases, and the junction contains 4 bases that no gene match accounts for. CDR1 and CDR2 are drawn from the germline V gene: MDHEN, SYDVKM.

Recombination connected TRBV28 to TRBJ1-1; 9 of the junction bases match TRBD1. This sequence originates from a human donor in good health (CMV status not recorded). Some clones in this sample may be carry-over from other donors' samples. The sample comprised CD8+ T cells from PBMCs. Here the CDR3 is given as CASSIGQGYTEAFF. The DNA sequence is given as TGTGCCAGCAGTATAGGACAGGGGTACACTGAAGCTTTCTTT. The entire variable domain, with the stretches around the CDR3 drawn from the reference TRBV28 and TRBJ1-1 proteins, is DVKVTQSSRYLVKRTGEKVFLECVQDMDHENMFWYRQDPGLGLRLIYFSYDVKMKEKGDIPEGYSVSREKKERFSLILESASTNQTSMYLCASSIGQGYTEAFFGQGTRLTVV.